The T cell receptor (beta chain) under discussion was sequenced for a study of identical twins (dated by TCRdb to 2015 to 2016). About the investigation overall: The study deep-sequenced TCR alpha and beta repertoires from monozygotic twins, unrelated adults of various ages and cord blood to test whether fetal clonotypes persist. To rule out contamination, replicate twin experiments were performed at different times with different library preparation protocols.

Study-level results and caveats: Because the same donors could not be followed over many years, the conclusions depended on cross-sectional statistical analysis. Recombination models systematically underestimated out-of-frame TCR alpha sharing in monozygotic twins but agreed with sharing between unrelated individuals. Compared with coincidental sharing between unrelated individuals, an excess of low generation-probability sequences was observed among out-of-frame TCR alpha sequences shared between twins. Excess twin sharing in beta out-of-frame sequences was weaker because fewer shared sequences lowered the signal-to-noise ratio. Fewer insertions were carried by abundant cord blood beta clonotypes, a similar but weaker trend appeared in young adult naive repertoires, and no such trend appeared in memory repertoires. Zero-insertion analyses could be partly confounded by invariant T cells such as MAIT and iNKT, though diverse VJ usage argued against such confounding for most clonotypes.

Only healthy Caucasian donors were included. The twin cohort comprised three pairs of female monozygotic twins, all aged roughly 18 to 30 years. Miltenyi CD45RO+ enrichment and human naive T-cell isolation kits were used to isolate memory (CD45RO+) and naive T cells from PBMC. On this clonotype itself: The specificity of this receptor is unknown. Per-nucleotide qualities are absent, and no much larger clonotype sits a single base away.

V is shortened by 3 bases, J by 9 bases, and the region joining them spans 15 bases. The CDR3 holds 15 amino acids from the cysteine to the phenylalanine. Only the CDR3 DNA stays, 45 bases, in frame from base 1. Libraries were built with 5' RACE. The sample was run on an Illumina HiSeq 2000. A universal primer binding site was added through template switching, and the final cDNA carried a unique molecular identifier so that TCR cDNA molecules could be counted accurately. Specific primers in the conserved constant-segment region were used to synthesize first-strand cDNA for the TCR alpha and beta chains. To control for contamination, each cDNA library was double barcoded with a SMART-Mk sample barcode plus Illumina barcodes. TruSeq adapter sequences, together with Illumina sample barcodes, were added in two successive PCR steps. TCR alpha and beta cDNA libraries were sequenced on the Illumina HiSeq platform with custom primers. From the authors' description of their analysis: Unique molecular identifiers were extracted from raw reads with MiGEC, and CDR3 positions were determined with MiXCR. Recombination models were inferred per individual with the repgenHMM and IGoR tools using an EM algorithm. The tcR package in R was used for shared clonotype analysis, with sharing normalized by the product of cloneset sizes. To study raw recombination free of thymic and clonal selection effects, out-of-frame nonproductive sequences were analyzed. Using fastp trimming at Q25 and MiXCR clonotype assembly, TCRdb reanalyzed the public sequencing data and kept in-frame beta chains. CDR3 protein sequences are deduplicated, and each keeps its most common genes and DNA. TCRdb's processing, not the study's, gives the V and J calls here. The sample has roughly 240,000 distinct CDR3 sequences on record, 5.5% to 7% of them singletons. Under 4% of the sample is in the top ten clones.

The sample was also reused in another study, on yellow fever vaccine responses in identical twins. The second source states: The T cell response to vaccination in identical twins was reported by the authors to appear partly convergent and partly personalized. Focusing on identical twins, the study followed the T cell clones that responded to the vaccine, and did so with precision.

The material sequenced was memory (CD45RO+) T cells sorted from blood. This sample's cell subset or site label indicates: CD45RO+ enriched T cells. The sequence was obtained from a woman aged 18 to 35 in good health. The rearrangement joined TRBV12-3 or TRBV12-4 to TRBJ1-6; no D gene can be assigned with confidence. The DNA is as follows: TGTGCCAGCAGTTTGACACCTGTTGGTGGTTCACCCCTCCACTTT. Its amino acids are CASSLTPVGGSPLHF.